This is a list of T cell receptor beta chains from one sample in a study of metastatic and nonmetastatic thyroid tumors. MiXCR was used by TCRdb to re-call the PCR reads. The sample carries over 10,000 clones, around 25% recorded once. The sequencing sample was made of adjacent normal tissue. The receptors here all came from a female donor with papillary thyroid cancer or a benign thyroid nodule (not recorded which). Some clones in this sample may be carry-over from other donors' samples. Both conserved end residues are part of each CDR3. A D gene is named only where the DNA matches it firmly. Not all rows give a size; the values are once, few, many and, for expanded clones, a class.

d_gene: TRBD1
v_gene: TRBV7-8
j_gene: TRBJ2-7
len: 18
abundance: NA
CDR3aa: CASSLGGEGGAAPYEQYF
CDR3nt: TGTGCCAGCAGCTTAGGAGGGGAAGGGGGCGCCGCCCCATACGAGCAGTACTTC

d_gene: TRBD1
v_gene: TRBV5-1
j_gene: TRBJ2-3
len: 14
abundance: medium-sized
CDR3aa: CASSSQGSTDTQYF
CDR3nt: TGCGCCAGCAGCTCACAGGGGAGCACAGATACGCAGTATTTT

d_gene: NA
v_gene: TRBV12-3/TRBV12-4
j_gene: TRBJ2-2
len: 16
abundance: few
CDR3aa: CASSPDKGHHTGELFF
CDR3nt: TGTGCCAGCAGCCCAGACAAGGGGCACCACACCGGGGAGCTGTTTTTT

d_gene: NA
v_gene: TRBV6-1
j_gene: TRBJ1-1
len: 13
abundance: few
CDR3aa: CASSFGTSSEAFF
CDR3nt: TGTGCCAGCAGTTTTGGGACAAGCTCTGAAGCTTTCTTT

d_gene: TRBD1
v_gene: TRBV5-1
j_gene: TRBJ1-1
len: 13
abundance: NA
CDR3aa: CASSETGDTEAFF
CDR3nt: TGCGCCAGCAGCGAGACAGGGGACACTGAAGCTTTCTTT

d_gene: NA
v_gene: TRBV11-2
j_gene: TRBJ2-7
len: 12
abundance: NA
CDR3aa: CASSLENYEQYF
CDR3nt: TGTGCCAGCAGCTTAGAGAACTACGAGCAGTACTTC

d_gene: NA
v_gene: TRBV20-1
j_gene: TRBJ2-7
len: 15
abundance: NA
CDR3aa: CSASAYGTATYEQYF
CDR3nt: TGCAGTGCTAGCGCCTACGGGACGGCGACCTACGAGCAGTACTTC

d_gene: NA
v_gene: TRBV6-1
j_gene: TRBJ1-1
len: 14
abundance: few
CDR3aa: CASSDRVAYTEAFF
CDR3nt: TGTGCCAGCAGTGACAGGGTCGCGTACACTGAAGCTTTCTTT

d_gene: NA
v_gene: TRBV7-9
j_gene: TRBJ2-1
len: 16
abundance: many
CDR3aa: CASSSGQHSSYNEQFF
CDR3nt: TGTGCCAGCAGCTCTGGACAGCATAGCTCCTACAATGAGCAGTTCTTC

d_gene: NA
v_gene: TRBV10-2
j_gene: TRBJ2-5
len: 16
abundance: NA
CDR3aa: CASSRYDLAWGETQYF
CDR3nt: TGCGCCAGCAGTAGGTACGACCTAGCGTGGGGAGAGACCCAGTACTTC

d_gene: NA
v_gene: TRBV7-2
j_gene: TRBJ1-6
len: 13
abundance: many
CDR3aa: CASSLMGSSPLHF
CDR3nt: TGTGCCAGCAGCTTAATGGGGAGTTCACCCCTCCACTTT

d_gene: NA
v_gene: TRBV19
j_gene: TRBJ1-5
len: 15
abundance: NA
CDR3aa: CASSTTWDINQPQHF
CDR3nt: TGTGCCAGTAGTACCACTTGGGACATAAATCAGCCCCAGCATTTT

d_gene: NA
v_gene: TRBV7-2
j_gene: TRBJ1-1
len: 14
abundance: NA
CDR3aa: CASSLPRKNTEAFF
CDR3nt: TGTGCCAGCAGCTTACCCAGAAAGAACACTGAAGCTTTCTTT

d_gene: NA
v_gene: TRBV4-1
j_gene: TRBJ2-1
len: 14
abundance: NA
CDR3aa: CASSHQSPRAEQFF
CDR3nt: TGCGCCAGCAGCCACCAATCCCCTCGGGCTGAGCAGTTCTTC

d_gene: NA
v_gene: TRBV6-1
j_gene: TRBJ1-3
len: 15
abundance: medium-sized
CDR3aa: CASSESLLSGNTIYF
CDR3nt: TGTGCCAGCAGTGAAAGCCTCCTCTCTGGAAACACCATATATTTT

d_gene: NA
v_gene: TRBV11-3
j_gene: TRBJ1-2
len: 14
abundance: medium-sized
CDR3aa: CASSLNQAGEGYTF
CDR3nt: TGTGCCAGCAGCTTAAATCAGGCAGGGGAAGGCTACACCTTC

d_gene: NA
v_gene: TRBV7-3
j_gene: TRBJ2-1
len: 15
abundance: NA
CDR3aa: CASSLTGSPYNEQFF
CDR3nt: TGTGCCAGCAGCTTAACGGGTTCCCCCTACAATGAGCAGTTCTTC

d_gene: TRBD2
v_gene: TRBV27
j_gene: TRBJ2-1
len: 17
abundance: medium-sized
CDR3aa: CASSFRSTSGPYNEQFF
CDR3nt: TGTGCCAGCAGTTTCCGTTCGACTAGCGGCCCCTACAATGAGCAGTTCTTC

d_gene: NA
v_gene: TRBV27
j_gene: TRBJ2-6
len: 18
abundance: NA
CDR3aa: CASSPWDILSWGANVLTF
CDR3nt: TGTGCCAGCAGTCCATGGGACATACTGAGCTGGGGGGCCAACGTCCTGACTTTC

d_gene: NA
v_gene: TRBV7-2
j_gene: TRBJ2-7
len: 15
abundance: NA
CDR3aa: CASSFRTERAYEQYF
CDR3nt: TGTGCCAGCAGCTTTAGGACCGAAAGAGCCTACGAGCAGTACTTC

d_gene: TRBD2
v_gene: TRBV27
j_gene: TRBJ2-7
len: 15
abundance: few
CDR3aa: CASKRSGTSPYEQYF
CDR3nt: TGTGCCAGCAAACGTTCCGGGACTAGCCCTTACGAGCAGTACTTC

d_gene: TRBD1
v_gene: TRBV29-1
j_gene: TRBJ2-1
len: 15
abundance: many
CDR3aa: CSVEQGDRGLNEQFF
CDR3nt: TGCAGCGTTGAACAAGGGGACAGGGGGCTCAATGAGCAGTTCTTC

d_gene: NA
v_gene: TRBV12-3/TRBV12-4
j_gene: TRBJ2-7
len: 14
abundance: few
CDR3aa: CASRSSGTYHEQYF
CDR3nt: TGTGCCAGCAGATCAAGCGGTACCTACCACGAGCAGTACTTC

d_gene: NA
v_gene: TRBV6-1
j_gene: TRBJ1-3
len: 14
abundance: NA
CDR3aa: CASRPQASGNTIYF
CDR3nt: TGTGCCAGCAGGCCTCAGGCCTCTGGAAACACCATATATTTT

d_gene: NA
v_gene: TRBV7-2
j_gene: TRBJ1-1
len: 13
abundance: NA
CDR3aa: CASSLGSNTEAFF
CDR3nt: TGTGCCAGCAGCTTAGGTTCGAACACTGAAGCTTTCTTT

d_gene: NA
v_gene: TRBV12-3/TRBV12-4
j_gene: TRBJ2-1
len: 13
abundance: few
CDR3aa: CASSLGLRNEQFF
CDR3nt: TGTGCCAGCAGTTTGGGGCTCCGCAATGAGCAGTTCTTC

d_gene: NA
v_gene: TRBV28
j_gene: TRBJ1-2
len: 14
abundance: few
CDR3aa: CASSQTSSDRQYTF
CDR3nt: TGTGCCAGCAGCCAGACATCCTCAGACAGGCAGTACACCTTC

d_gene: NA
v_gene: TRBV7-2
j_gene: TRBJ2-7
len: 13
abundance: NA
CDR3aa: CASSLTEVYEQYF
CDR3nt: TGTGCCAGCAGCTTGACAGAGGTCTACGAGCAGTACTTC

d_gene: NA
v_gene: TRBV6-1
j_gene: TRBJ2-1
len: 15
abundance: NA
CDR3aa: CASSARVPFGNEQFF
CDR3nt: TGTGCCAGCAGTGCCAGGGTCCCCTTCGGCAATGAGCAGTTCTTC

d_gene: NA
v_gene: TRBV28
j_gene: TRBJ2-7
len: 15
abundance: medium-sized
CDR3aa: CASSFHGSVYYEQYF
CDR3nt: TGTGCCAGCAGTTTCCATGGGTCAGTTTACTACGAGCAGTACTTC

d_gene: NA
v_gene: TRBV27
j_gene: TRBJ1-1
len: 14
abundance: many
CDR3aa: CASSLGGAVTEAFF
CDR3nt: TGTGCCAGCAGTTTAGGGGGGGCGGTCACTGAAGCTTTCTTT

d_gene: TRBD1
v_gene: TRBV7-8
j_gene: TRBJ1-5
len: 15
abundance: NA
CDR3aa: CASSLQGDRNQPQHF
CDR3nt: TGTGCCAGCAGTCTGCAGGGGGATCGCAATCAGCCCCAGCATTTT

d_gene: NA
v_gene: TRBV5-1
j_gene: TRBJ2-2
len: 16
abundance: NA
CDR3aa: CASSLEVAVPPGELFF
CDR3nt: TGCGCCAGCAGCTTGGAGGTAGCGGTGCCCCCCGGGGAGCTGTTTTTT

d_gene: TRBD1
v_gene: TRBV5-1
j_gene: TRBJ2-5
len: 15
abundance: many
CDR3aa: CASSVRDRVGETQYF
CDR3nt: TGCGCCAGCAGCGTCCGGGACAGGGTCGGTGAGACCCAGTACTTC

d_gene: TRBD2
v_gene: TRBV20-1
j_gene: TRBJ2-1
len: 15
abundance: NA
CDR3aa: CSAKLSGRAGNEQFF
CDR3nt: TGCAGTGCGAAGCTTAGCGGGAGGGCGGGTAATGAGCAGTTCTTC